This is a list of T cell receptor beta chains from one sample in a study of naive and memory T cell subsets. TCRdb ran MiXCR on the UMI-ligation and nested PCR reads and lists one entry per CDR3 protein. The data contain 95,000 to 150,000 distinct CDR3 sequences, roughly 32% of them singletons. Input material: central memory CD4+ T cells from blood. These receptors came from a human donor in good health. The CDR3 runs from the conserved cysteine through the conserved F or W. D genes are given only for firm matches. Clone size is stated in some rows and not others, as once, few, many or a class when expanded.

V	J	size	D	CDR3	DNA
TRBV11-2	TRBJ2-3	few	.	CASSLGLALFTDTQYF	TGTGCCAGCAGCTTAGGTCTAGCCCTTTTTACAGATACGCAGTATTTT
TRBV9	TRBJ2-7	.	TRBD2	CASSVATSGRYEQYF	TGTGCCAGCAGCGTAGCTACTAGCGGGAGGTACGAGCAGTACTTC
TRBV6-5	TRBJ2-2	.	.	CASSYGITNTGELFF	TGTGCCAGCAGTTACGGTATTACGAACACCGGGGAGCTGTTTTTT
TRBV5-4	TRBJ2-5	few	.	CASSGAWGGGTQYF	TGTGCCAGCAGCGGGGCGTGGGGTGGCGGGACCCAGTACTTC
TRBV3-1	TRBJ2-5	few	.	CASRPRGGETQYF	TGTGCCAGCAGACCAAGGGGAGGAGAGACCCAGTACTTC
TRBV7-3	TRBJ2-3	.	TRBD2	CASSFSPGLATDTQYF	TGTGCCAGCAGCTTCTCTCCGGGACTAGCAACAGATACGCAGTATTTT
TRBV2	TRBJ2-7	few	TRBD2	CASRSGGSTNEQYF	TGTGCCTCTCGATCGGGGGGGTCAACTAACGAGCAGTACTTC
TRBV20-1	TRBJ1-5	.	.	CSARRENSNQPQHF	TGCAGTGCTAGGAGAGAAAATAGCAATCAGCCCCAGCATTTT
TRBV20-1	TRBJ1-5	few	.	CSAREQVHSNQPQHF	TGCAGTGCTAGGGAACAGGTTCATAGCAATCAGCCCCAGCATTTT
TRBV28	TRBJ2-5	.	.	CASSTPTEYQETQYF	TGTGCCAGCAGTACCCCCACAGAGTACCAAGAGACCCAGTACTTC
TRBV20-1	TRBJ2-5	.	TRBD2	CSASGLAGGLLQETQYF	TGCAGTGCTAGTGGACTAGCGGGAGGCTTACTTCAAGAGACCCAGTACTTC
TRBV6-5	TRBJ2-2	few	.	CASSSDRRNTGELFF	TGTGCCAGCAGTTCCGACAGGCGGAACACCGGGGAGCTGTTTTTT
TRBV3-1	TRBJ2-1	.	TRBD2	CASSEAGLPYNEQFF	TGTGCCAGCAGCGAAGCGGGACTGCCCTACAATGAGCAGTTCTTC
TRBV28	TRBJ2-1	many	TRBD2	CASSLWRTSGYNEQFF	TGTGCCAGCAGTTTATGGAGGACTAGCGGCTACAATGAGCAGTTCTTC
TRBV11-2	TRBJ1-6	.	.	CASSRFVGINSPLHF	TGTGCCAGCAGCCGGTTCGTTGGGATCAATTCACCCCTCCACTTT
TRBV7-3	TRBJ2-5	.	.	CASRRTGQETQYF	TGTGCCAGCAGGCGTACAGGGCAAGAGACCCAGTACTTC
TRBV6-5	TRBJ2-1	few	.	CASSYKTRSNNEQFF	TGTGCCAGCAGTTACAAGACCCGGAGTAACAATGAGCAGTTCTTC
TRBV10-1	TRBJ2-7	few	.	CASPAGPRREQYF	TGCGCCAGCCCCGCGGGGCCCCGGCGCGAGCAGTACTTC
TRBV6-2/TRBV6-3	TRBJ2-2	.	TRBD2	CASSYRRSGDTGELFF	TGTGCCAGCAGTTACAGGCGTAGCGGGGACACCGGGGAGCTGTTTTTT
TRBV7-6	TRBJ2-1	.	TRBD2	CASSLMTSGSPWNEQFF	TGTGCCAGCAGCTTAATGACTAGCGGGAGCCCATGGAATGAGCAGTTCTTC
TRBV12-3/TRBV12-4	TRBJ2-4	few	.	CASSFGPGMYIQYF	TGTGCCAGCAGTTTTGGGCCGGGAATGTACATTCAGTACTTC
TRBV7-2	TRBJ2-1	.	.	CASSLEFLVRNEQFF	TGTGCCAGCAGCTTAGAATTTTTGGTGAGAAATGAGCAGTTCTTC
TRBV25-1	TRBJ2-5	few	.	CASSEFFGPKEETQYF	TGTGCCAGCAGTGAATTCTTTGGGCCAAAGGAAGAGACCCAGTACTTC
TRBV3-1	TRBJ2-7	.	.	CASSQSPSEQYF	TGTGCCAGCAGCCAAAGCCCGTCAGAGCAGTACTTC
TRBV18	TRBJ2-7	.	.	CASSPSAGLSYEQYF	TGTGCCAGCTCACCATCGGCAGGTTTAAGCTACGAGCAGTACTTC
TRBV7-2	TRBJ2-7	.	.	CASSLQKGRSYEQYF	TGTGCCAGCAGTTTGCAAAAAGGACGCAGCTACGAGCAGTACTTC
TRBV6-2/TRBV6-3	TRBJ2-3	many	.	CASSYDPGKGTDTQYF	TGTGCCAGCAGTTACGATCCTGGAAAAGGAACAGATACGCAGTATTTT
TRBV7-9	TRBJ2-3	few	.	CASSYGDSSVDTQYF	TGTGCCAGCAGCTACGGTGATAGCTCGGTGGATACGCAGTATTTT
TRBV6-1	TRBJ2-5	.	.	CASSEAVLGMGQETQYF	TGTGCCAGCAGTGAAGCCGTTCTGGGGATGGGACAAGAGACCCAGTACTTC
TRBV20-1	TRBJ2-4	.	TRBD2	CSASGTSGRPGKNIQYF	TGCAGTGCCTCTGGGACTAGCGGGAGACCCGGCAAAAACATTCAGTACTTC
TRBV5-1	TRBJ1-4	.	.	CASSEGVINEKLFF	TGCGCCAGCAGTGAGGGGGTTATTAATGAAAAACTGTTTTTT
TRBV7-2	TRBJ2-3	.	.	CASSLVLAPSDTQYF	TGTGCCAGCAGCTTAGTTCTAGCGCCCTCAGATACGCAGTATTTT
TRBV12-3/TRBV12-4	TRBJ2-7	few	TRBD1	CASSFGTGVVEQYF	TGTGCCAGCAGTTTTGGGACAGGGGTCGTCGAGCAGTACTTC
TRBV28	TRBJ1-2	.	TRBD1	CASSQGGTDLGGGYTF	TGTGCCAGCAGTCAGGGGGGGACAGACCTAGGAGGGGGCTACACCTTC
TRBV6-5	TRBJ1-3	.	TRBD1	CASSSGQGFGNTIYF	TGTGCCAGCAGTTCGGGACAGGGTTTTGGAAACACCATATATTTT
TRBV14	TRBJ2-7	.	.	CASSQATGAYEQYF	TGTGCCAGCAGCCAAGCAACGGGAGCCTACGAGCAGTACTTC
TRBV18	TRBJ2-7	.	TRBD1	CASSEDRGLYEQYF	TGTGCCAGCTCGGAGGATAGGGGGCTGTACGAGCAGTACTTC
TRBV19	TRBJ1-2	.	.	CATSTVNYGYTF	TGTGCCACGTCGACAGTTAACTATGGCTACACCTTC
TRBV6-1	TRBJ1-5	many	.	CASTEQASPRQPQHF	TGTGCCAGCACGGAACAGGCCTCCCCTCGGCAGCCCCAGCATTTT
TRBV14	TRBJ2-1	.	TRBD2	CASSPRGDYNEQFF	TGTGCCAGCAGCCCACGGGGGGATTACAATGAGCAGTTCTTC
TRBV11-2	TRBJ2-4	.	.	CASSRDSGLAKNIQYF	TGTGCCAGCAGCCGCGACTCAGGACTAGCCAAAAACATTCAGTACTTC
TRBV15	TRBJ1-2	many	TRBD1	CATSSPGQGNGYTF	TGTGCCACCAGCTCGCCGGGACAGGGAAATGGCTACACCTTC
TRBV20-1	TRBJ1-4	.	.	CSASTGNEKLFF	TGCAGTGCTAGTACGGGTAATGAAAAACTGTTTTTT
TRBV28	TRBJ2-7	medium-sized	TRBD2	CASSLSGGLSYEQYF	TGTGCCAGCAGTTTGAGCGGGGGTCTCTCCTACGAGCAGTACTTC
TRBV11-2	TRBJ1-4	.	.	CASKGRGPMGEKLFF	TGTGCCAGCAAGGGCAGGGGACCCATGGGTGAAAAACTGTTTTTT
TRBV29-1	TRBJ2-1	.	TRBD2	CSGGLAGAVSAREQFF	TGCAGCGGGGGACTAGCGGGAGCAGTAAGCGCGAGGGAGCAGTTCTTC
TRBV5-1	TRBJ2-2	once	.	CASSLRQDPTGELFF	TGCGCCAGCAGCTTGCGGCAGGACCCCACCGGGGAGCTGTTTTTT
TRBV12-3/TRBV12-4	TRBJ2-7	once	.	CASSFSRAWQYF	TGTGCCAGCAGTTTTAGCCGGGCGTGGCAGTACTTC
TRBV10-2	TRBJ2-5	few	.	CASRGTQYQETQYF	TGCGCCAGCAGAGGAACTCAGTACCAAGAGACCCAGTACTTC
TRBV5-1	TRBJ1-1	once	.	CASSQYRATEAFF	TGCGCCAGCAGCCAATACAGGGCCACTGAAGCTTTCTTT
TRBV7-2	TRBJ2-4	.	TRBD1	CASSPDRVAKNIQYF	TGTGCCAGCAGTCCAGACAGGGTTGCCAAAAACATTCAGTACTTC
TRBV7-2	TRBJ2-1	.	.	CASSLSSDHEQFF	TGTGCCAGCAGCTTATCCTCCGACCATGAGCAGTTCTTC
TRBV10-3	TRBJ1-6	.	.	CAISAQWDNSPLHF	TGTGCCATCTCTGCCCAGTGGGATAATTCACCCCTCCACTTT
TRBV5-4	TRBJ2-1	.	TRBD1	CASSLDRGRNEQFF	TGTGCCAGCAGCTTAGACAGGGGGCGGAATGAGCAGTTCTTC
TRBV28	TRBJ2-1	few	.	CASSSLRTGADNYNEQFF	TGTGCCAGCAGTTCCCTCCGGACGGGAGCGGACAATTACAATGAGCAGTTCTTC
TRBV15	TRBJ1-1	.	TRBD1	CATSRGDRARAEAFF	TGTGCCACCAGCAGAGGGGACAGGGCGCGGGCTGAAGCTTTCTTT
TRBV2	TRBJ2-7	few	TRBD2	CASRDQTSGSRPYEQYF	TGTGCCAGCAGGGACCAAACCAGCGGGAGTCGACCCTACGAGCAGTACTTC
TRBV18	TRBJ2-1	few	TRBD1	CASSPRDRTNEQFF	TGTGCCAGCTCACCAAGGGACAGGACGAATGAGCAGTTCTTC
TRBV2	TRBJ1-1	.	TRBD1	CASSEDRGRVFTEAFF	TGTGCCAGCAGTGAAGACAGGGGGCGCGTGTTCACTGAAGCTTTCTTT
TRBV2	TRBJ2-2	.	.	CASTRGTANTGELFF	TGTGCCAGCACGAGGGGAACGGCGAACACCGGGGAGCTGTTTTTT